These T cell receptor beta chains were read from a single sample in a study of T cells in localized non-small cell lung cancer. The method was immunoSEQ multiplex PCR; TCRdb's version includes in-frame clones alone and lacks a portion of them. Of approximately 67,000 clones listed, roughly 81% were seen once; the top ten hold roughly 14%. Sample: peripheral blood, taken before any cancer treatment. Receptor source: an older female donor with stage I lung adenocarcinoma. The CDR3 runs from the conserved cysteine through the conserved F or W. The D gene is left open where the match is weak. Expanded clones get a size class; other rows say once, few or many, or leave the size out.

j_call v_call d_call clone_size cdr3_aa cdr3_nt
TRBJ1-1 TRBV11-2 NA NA CASSLIRGRGYTEAFF TGTGCCAGCAGCTTAATTCGGGGCAGGGGTTACACTGAAGCTTTCTTT
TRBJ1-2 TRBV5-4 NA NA CASSPEARNYGYTF TGTGCCAGCAGCCCGGAGGCCAGGAACTATGGCTACACCTTC
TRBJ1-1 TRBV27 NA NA CASSQSPQGPAGGTEAFF TGTGCCAGCAGTCAATCTCCTCAGGGGCCAGCGGGGGGGACTGAAGCTTTCTTT
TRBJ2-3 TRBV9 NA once CASSVIGRPTDTQYF TGTGCCAGCAGCGTAATTGGCAGACCCACAGATACGCAGTATTTT
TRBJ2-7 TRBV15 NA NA CAARTSSSYEQYF TGTGCCGCCCGGACGTCCAGCTCCTACGAGCAGTACTTC
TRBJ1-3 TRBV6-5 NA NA CASSYRPRNTIYF TGTGCCAGCAGTTACCGACCCCGAAACACCATATATTTT
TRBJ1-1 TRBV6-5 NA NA CASSYSTLAGTEAFF TGTGCCAGCAGTTACTCGACTTTGGCCGGGACAGAAGCTTTCTTT
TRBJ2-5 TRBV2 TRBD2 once CASSEVAGSETQYF TGTGCCAGCAGTGAAGTAGCGGGATCCGAGACCCAGTACTTC
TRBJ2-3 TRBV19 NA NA CASSIGGSTDTQYF TGTGCCAGTAGTATAGGCGGGAGCACAGATACGCAGTATTTT
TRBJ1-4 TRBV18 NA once CASSTRTEATNEKLFF TGTGCCAGCTCAACACGGACAGAAGCAACTAATGAAAAACTGTTTTTT
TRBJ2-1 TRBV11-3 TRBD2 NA CAISTSGYNEQFF TGTGCCATTTCGACTAGCGGCTACAATGAGCAGTTCTTC
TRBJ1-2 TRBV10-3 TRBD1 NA CAATGQGSDGYTF TGTGCCGCCACAGGACAGGGTTCGGATGGCTACACCTTC
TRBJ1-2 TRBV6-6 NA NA CASRILAGYAYGYTF TGTGCCAGCAGAATACTCGCGGGGTACGCCTATGGCTACACCTTC
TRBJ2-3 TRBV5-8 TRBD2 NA CASSILAGVLDTQYF TGTGCCAGCAGCATCCTAGCGGGAGTATTAGATACGCAGTATTTT
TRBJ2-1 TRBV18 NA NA CASSPPTPSEQFF TGTGCCAGCTCACCCCCGACCCCGAGTGAGCAGTTCTTC
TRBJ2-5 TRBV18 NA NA CASSRSQETQYF TGTGCCAGCTCACGTTCACAAGAGACCCAGTACTTC
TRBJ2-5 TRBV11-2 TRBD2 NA CASSLGASGRAETQYF TGTGCCAGCAGCTTAGGGGCTAGCGGGAGGGCCGAGACCCAGTACTTC
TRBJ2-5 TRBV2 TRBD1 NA CASRAGQGLGAQYF TGTGCCAGCAGGGCCGGACAGGGGCTCGGGGCCCAGTACTTC
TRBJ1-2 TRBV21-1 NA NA CASPPRDTRLYGYTF TGTGCCAGCCCCCCCCGGGACACCAGACTCTATGGCTACACCTTC
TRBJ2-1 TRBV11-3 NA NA CASSYGDYNEQFF TGTGCCAGCAGTTACGGAGACTACAATGAGCAGTTCTTC
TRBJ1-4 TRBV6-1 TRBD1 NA CASTSPGQGTEKLFF TGTGCCAGCACCTCACCGGGACAGGGAACGGAAAAACTGTTTTTT
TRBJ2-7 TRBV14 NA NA CASSHIDRSSYEQYF TGTGCCAGCAGCCATATCGACCGAAGCTCCTACGAGCAGTACTTC
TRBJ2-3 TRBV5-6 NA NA CASSLNAADTQYF TGTGCCAGCAGCTTGAATGCGGCAGATACGCAGTATTTT
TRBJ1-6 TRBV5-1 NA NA CASREDAYNSPLHF TGCGCCAGCAGGGAGGACGCTTATAATTCACCCCTCCACTTT
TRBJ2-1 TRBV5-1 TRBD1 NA CASSQLSSWQGVGEQFF TGCGCCAGCAGTCAGTTGTCGTCCTGGCAGGGGGTCGGTGAGCAGTTCTTC
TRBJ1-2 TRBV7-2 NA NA CASSLVPDLTGGYTF TGTGCCAGCAGCTTAGTACCGGACCTTACAGGTGGCTACACCTTC
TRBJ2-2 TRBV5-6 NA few CASSSPGELLTGELFF TGTGCCAGCAGCTCCCCGGGGGAGCTCCTCACCGGGGAGCTGTTTTTT
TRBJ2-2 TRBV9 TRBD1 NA CASSVVSRGRTGELFF TGTGCCAGCAGCGTAGTTAGCAGGGGGCGCACCGGGGAGCTGTTTTTT
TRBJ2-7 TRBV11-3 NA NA CASSAMGVGSYEQYF TGTGCCAGCAGCGCAATGGGGGTAGGCTCCTACGAGCAGTACTTC
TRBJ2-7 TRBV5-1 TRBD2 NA CASSFQLAGAIPYEQYF TGCGCCAGCAGCTTTCAGTTAGCGGGAGCGATACCCTACGAGCAGTACTTC
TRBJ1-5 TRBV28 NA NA CASITVPLYNQPQHF TGTGCCAGCATTACCGTGCCCCTCTATAATCAGCCCCAGCATTTT
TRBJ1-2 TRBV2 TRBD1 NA CASSGPIDQTGSNYYGYTF TGTGCCAGCAGTGGGCCTATAGATCAGACAGGGAGCAATTACTATGGCTACACCTTC
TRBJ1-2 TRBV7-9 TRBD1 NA CASSFGQVYGYTF TGTGCCAGCAGCTTTGGACAGGTCTATGGCTACACCTTC
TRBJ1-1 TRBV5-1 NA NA CASSLGADTEAFF TGCGCCAGCAGCTTGGGGGCAGACACTGAAGCTTTCTTT
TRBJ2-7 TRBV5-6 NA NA CASSSGLYTYEQYF TGTGCCAGCAGCTCCGGACTCTATACCTACGAGCAGTACTTC
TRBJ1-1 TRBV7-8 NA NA CASSLESAGGVNTEAFF TGTGCCAGCAGCTTAGAGTCGGCAGGCGGCGTGAACACTGAAGCTTTCTTT
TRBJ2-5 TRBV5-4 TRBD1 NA CASSLRTGGVETQYF TGTGCCAGCAGCTTGAGGACAGGGGGCGTGGAGACCCAGTACTTC
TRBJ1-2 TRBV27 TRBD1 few CASSRQGRNYGYTF TGTGCCAGCAGCCGACAGGGCCGTAACTATGGCTACACCTTC
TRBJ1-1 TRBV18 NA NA CASSPPASEAFF TGTGCCAGCTCACCACCGGCCAGTGAAGCTTTCTTT
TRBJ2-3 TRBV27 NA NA CASSLSLGASSNTQYF TGTGCCAGCAGTTTATCGCTGGGGGCCTCATCAAATACGCAGTATTTT
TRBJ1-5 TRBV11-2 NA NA CASSPQGGAQPQHF TGTGCCAGCAGCCCGCAGGGTGGGGCTCAGCCCCAGCATTTT
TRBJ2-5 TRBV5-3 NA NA CARSFMETQYF TGTGCCAGAAGCTTTATGGAGACCCAGTACTTC
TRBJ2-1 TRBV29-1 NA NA CSVRDQSTANEQFF TGCAGCGTGCGGGACCAGTCCACAGCTAATGAGCAGTTCTTC
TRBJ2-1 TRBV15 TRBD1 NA CATSRGTGNLLSNEQFF TGTGCCACCAGCAGGGGGACAGGCAACCTTTTATCGAATGAGCAGTTCTTC
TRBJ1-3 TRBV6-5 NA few CASSYTGTPGNTIYF TGTGCCAGCAGTTACACCGGGACGCCCGGAAACACCATATATTTT
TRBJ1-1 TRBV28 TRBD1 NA CASSYRGNTEAFF TGTGCCAGCAGTTACAGGGGAAACACTGAAGCTTTCTTT
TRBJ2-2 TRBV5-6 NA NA CASSLRLSGELFF TGTGCCAGCAGCTTGCGTTTGTCCGGGGAGCTGTTTTTT
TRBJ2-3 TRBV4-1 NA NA CASSQDPRTDTQYF TGCGCCAGCAGCCAAGACCCCAGGACAGATACGCAGTATTTT
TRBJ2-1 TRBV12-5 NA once CASGLNRGANEQFF TGTGCTAGTGGTTTAAACCGGGGTGCCAATGAGCAGTTCTTC
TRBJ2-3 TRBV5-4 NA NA CASSLAGPNGDTQYF TGTGCCAGCAGCTTGGCGGGGCCCAACGGAGATACGCAGTATTTT
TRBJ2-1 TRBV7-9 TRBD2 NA CASSEAGEVSIEQFF TGTGCCAGCTCGGAAGCGGGAGAGGTTTCGATTGAGCAGTTCTTC
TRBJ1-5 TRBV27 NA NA CASSLSWGSQPQHF TGTGCCAGCAGTTTATCCTGGGGATCACAGCCCCAGCATTTT
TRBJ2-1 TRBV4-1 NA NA CASSRRFGAGQMREQFF TGCGCCAGCAGCCGTAGGTTCGGGGCAGGCCAGATGCGGGAACAGTTCTTC
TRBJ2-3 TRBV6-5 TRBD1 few CASSYFTGGDTQYF TGTGCCAGCAGTTATTTTACAGGGGGCGATACGCAGTATTTT
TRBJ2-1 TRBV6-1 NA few CASSPRDNEQFF TGTGCCAGCAGTCCTCGGGACAATGAGCAGTTCTTC
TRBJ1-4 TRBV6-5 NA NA CASSTGDRRNEKLFF TGTGCCAGCAGTACGGGTGACAGGCGAAATGAAAAACTGTTTTTT